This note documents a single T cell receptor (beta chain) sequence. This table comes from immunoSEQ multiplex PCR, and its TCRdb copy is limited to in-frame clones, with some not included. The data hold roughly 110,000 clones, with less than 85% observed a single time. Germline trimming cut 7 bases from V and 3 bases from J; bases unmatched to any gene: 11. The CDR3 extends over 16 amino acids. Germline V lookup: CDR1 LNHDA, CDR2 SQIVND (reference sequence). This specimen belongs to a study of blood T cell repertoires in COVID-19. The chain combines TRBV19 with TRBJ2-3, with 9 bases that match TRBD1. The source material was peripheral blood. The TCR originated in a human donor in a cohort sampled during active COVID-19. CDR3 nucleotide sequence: TGTGCCAGTAAGGGACAGGGTTGGAGGTGGACAGATACGCAGTATTTT. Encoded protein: CASKGQGWRWTDTQYF. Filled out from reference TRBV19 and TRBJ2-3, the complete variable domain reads DGGITQSPKYLFRKEGQNVTLSCEQNLNHDAMYWYRQDPGQGLRLIYYSQIVNDFQKGDIAEGYSVSREKKESFPLTVTSAQKNPTAFYLCASKGQGWRWTDTQYFGPGTRLTVL.